This entry lists 17 T cell receptor beta chains sequenced from one sample in a study of monozygotic twins with cystic fibrosis. The table came from immunoSEQ multiplex PCR; TCRdb's copy has only in-frame clones and leaves some out. The repertoire holds under 25,000 clones, with 97% as singletons. The specimen was blood. The receptors were gathered from a girl aged 5-17 years with cystic fibrosis.

A note on this clone: At one end, the junction sequence differs from germline, possibly due to a read error. The genes are TRBV7-2 and TRBJ2-3; perhaps TRBD2 as D (6 bases). This CDR3 has 15 residues. Germline assignment: CDR1 SGHTA and CDR2 FQGNSA. CDR3: CASSLGSGSIDTQYF. The CDR3 coding sequence is TGTGCCAGCAGCTTAGGGTCCGGGAGCATAGATACGCAGTATTTT.

The chain has TRBV29-1 and TRBJ2-1, with TRBD2 as a possible D gene (5 bases). This CDR3 is built from 13 residues. Germline CDR1 SQVTM, CDR2 ANQGSEA. With 6 bases removed from V and 7 bases from J, the gap between germline ends came to 16 bases. CDR3 sequence: CSVPGPRRNEQFF. The DNA for the CDR3 is TGCAGCGTCCCCGGACCGCGGAGGAATGAGCAGTTCTTC.

This chain links TRBV7-9 with TRBJ1-1; D ambiguous. Germline CDR1 and CDR2: SEHNR and FQNEAQ (reference sequence). V was shortened by 5 bases and J by 4 bases, with 17 bases between the two germline ends. The CDR3 runs 15 residues. The CDR3 DNA follows: TGTGCCAGCAGCCCCTGGCCGCGGGTGTCCACTGAAGCTTTCTTT. This translates into CASSPWPRVSTEAFF. The full variable domain, in which reference TRBV7-9 and TRBJ1-1 provide the parts outside the CDR3, is DTGVSQNPRHKITKRGQNVTFRCDPISEHNRLYWYRQTLGQGPEFLTYFQNEAQLEKSRLLSDRFSAERPKGSFSTLEIQRTEQGDSAMYLCASSPWPRVSTEAFFGQGTRLTVV.

The rearrangement joins TRBV9 to TRBJ1-3; D remains ambiguous. This CDR3 has 16 amino acids. Germline V gives CDR1 SGDLS, CDR2 YYNGEE. V was cut by 4 bases and J by 0 bases, with 14 bases left in between. The CDR3 here is CASSPTVGYSGNTIYF. The CDR3 DNA reads TGTGCCAGCAGCCCCACGGTCGGGTACTCTGGAAACACCATATATTTT.

The CDR3 is CASSHYPLSGSPYEQYV. The CDR3 DNA reads as TGTGCCAGCAGCCATTACCCCCTTAGCGGGAGTCCATACGAGCAGTACGTC. This sequence joins TRBV28 and TRBJ2-7, with 9 bases matching TRBD2. The CDR3 is 17 amino acids. CDR1 and CDR2 (germline): MDHEN, SYDVKM. V trimming: 6 bases; J trimming: 4 bases; junction bases outside the gene matches: 16.

The chain carries TRBV5-1 and TRBJ1-1; D ambiguous. The CDR3 totals 15 residues. Germline CDR1 and CDR2: SGHRS and YFSETQ. Deletions cut 4 bases from V and 0 bases from J, with 13 bases between. CDR3 in DNA: TGCGCCAGCAGCCTCGGCGGGCCCTTGAACACTGAAGCTTTCTTT. Protein product: CASSLGGPLNTEAFF.

The chain couples TRBV25-1 to TRBJ2-2; D uncertain. The CDR3 is 13 amino acids. V was clipped by 8 bases and J by 0 bases, with 7 bases between them. CDR1 is MGHDK, CDR2 SYGVNS, per germline. CDR3 loop: CASALSNTGELFF. CDR3 in DNA: TGTGCCAGCGCTCTTTCGAACACCGGGGAGCTGTTTTTT.

The CDR3 region is CASSGGGRAVGNEQFF. The CDR3 DNA follows: TGTGCCAGCAGCGGAGGCGGGAGGGCCGTGGGAAATGAGCAGTTCTTC. The J gene is TRBJ2-1, the V gene TRBV9, with TRBD2 matching over 9 bases. This CDR3 spans 16 amino acids. J was trimmed by 7 bases and V by 3 bases; bases with no gene match: 11. The germline CDR1 and CDR2 sequences are SGDLS and YYNGEE. The full variable domain, with the rest looked up from reference TRBV9 and TRBJ2-1, is DSGVTQTPKHLITATGQRVTLRCSPRSGDLSVYWYQQSLDQGLQFLIQYYNGEERAKGNILERFSAQQFPDLHSELNLSSLELGDSALYFCASSGGGRAVGNEQFFGPGTRLTVL.

The gene calls are TRBV2 and TRBJ2-3, with 7 bases aligning to TRBD1. Germline CDR1 SNHLY, CDR2 FYNNEI. V gave up 6 bases and J gave up 0 bases; unmatched junction bases: 9. This CDR3 is 16 amino acids long. DNA of the CDR3: TGTGCCAGCAGCGATAGCCGGACAGGTAGCACAGATACGCAGTATTTT. Residues: CASSDSRTGSTDTQYF.

V and J are TRBV15 and TRBJ2-7, with D perhaps given as TRBD1 or TRBD2 (5 bases each). This CDR3 contains 15 residues. Trimming shortened V by 3 bases and J by 0 bases, and 12 bases separated the two germline ends. Germline V CDR1 and CDR2: LNHNV, YYDKDF (reference sequence). DNA of the CDR3: TGTGCCACCAGCAGTGAAACCGGGACCTCCTACGAGCAGTACTTC. As protein: CATSSETGTSYEQYF.

The genes are TRBV27 and TRBJ1-2; the match to TRBD1 covers 9 bases. CDR1 and CDR2 (germline): MNHEY, SMNVEV (reference sequence). This CDR3 contains 13 residues. After removal of 6 bases from V and 6 bases from J, the junction contained 5 bases not matched to a gene. The CDR3 DNA sequence: TGTGCCAGCAGCTGGGGGACAGGGAATGGCTACACCTTC. The encoded protein is CASSWGTGNGYTF.

CDR3 protein: CASSIGGRTTEAFF. The CDR3 region has the DNA TGTGCCAGTAGTATCGGCGGACGTACCACTGAAGCTTTCTTT. The chain combines TRBV19 with TRBJ1-1, with D uncertain. V was pared by 3 bases and J by 4 bases, with 12 bases between. Germline V CDR1 and CDR2: LNHDA, SQIVND (reference sequence). The CDR3 has 14 residues. The complete variable domain, with remaining parts taken from reference TRBV19 and TRBJ1-1, reads DGGITQSPKYLFRKEGQNVTLSCEQNLNHDAMYWYRQDPGQGLRLIYYSQIVNDFQKGDIAEGYSVSREKKESFPLTVTSAQKNPTAFYLCASSIGGRTTEAFFGQGTRLTVV.

The chain joins TRBV7-9 to TRBJ2-4; D is possibly TRBD2 (6 bases). The CDR3 has 15 residues. V was trimmed by 0 bases and J by 8 bases, leaving 14 bases between them. Germline assignment: CDR1 SEHNR and CDR2 FQNEAQ (reference sequence). The CDR3 is CASSLAGGASDIQYF. The CDR3 DNA reads TGTGCCAGCAGCTTAGCGGGAGGTGCTTCGGACATTCAGTACTTC.

This chain joins TRBV23-1 and TRBJ2-7, with D unclear. TRBV23-1 falls under the ORF class, with uncertain function. This CDR3 has 16 residues. Deletions cut 0 bases from V and 1 base from J, with 13 bases between. This CDR3 reads CASSQSSPRWSYEQYF. The CDR3 DNA sequence: TGCGCCAGCAGTCAATCAAGCCCTAGATGGTCCTACGAGCAGTACTTC.

J is TRBJ1-5 and V is TRBV27, with 8 bases fitting TRBD1. CDR1 and CDR2 (germline): MNHEY, SMNVEV (reference sequence). With 6 bases clipped from V and 2 bases from J, the junction kept 3 bases outside the gene matches. This CDR3 region has 14 residues. Here the CDR3 DNA reads TGTGCCAGCAGATGGGGACAGGGCAATCAGCCCCAGCATTTT. Amino acid sequence: CASRWGQGNQPQHF.

This clone was recorded once. One end of the junction does not line up with germline, which may come from a read error. V usage is TRBV9 and J usage is TRBJ2-1, with 7 bases fitting TRBD2. The CDR3 has 14 residues. Germline V gene sequence: CDR1 SGDLS, CDR2 YYNGEE. DNA for the CDR3: TGTGCCAGCAGCCATGGACTAGTATCAGTTGAGCAGCTCTTC. It translates to CASSHGLVSVEQLF.

The chain has TRBV10-1 and TRBJ2-7, with 11 bases identical to TRBD2. Germline V gives CDR1 WNHNN, CDR2 SYGVQD (reference sequence). The ends lost 8 bases at V and 1 base at J; junction bases unmatched: 7. The CDR3 loop spans 15 amino acids. The DNA of the CDR3 is TGCGCCAGCGCGCCTATAGCGGGAGGGTCCTACGAGCAGTACGTC. Its protein product is CASAPIAGGSYEQYV.